This T cell receptor (beta chain) was documented in a study of Graves' ophthalmopathy and Graves' hyperthyroidism (dated by TCRdb to 2016 to 2019). Study-level background: Peripheral blood was collected at initial diagnosis, before any treatment. The study used TCR beta repertoire signatures to distinguish Graves' ophthalmopathy from Graves' hyperthyroidism and to predict progression to ophthalmopathy. T-cell repertoires of thyroid tissue and blood were compared in more than 5 hyperthyroidism patients. In total, 135 blood samples were TCR-sequenced: approximately 42 ophthalmopathy, some 75 hyperthyroidism and roughly 17 hyperthyroidism-to-ophthalmopathy patients. A discovery set of about 99 patients (roughly 41 ophthalmopathy, 55 to 65 stable hyperthyroidism) was enrolled to explore V-J signatures distinguishing ophthalmopathy from hyperthyroidism. The independent validation cohort included approximately 19 hyperthyroidism patients plus 17 patients who later progressed from hyperthyroidism to ophthalmopathy. Following sampling, methimazole starting at 30 mg daily was administered to hyperthyroidism patients, and high-dose intravenous methylprednisolone was administered to ophthalmopathy patients.

This clonotype was counted many times. No antigen is known for it. No qualities accompany the bases; no much larger clone lies one base away. Paper-wide results and their limitations: Most expanded thyroid clonotypes with frequency above 0.001 were also detected in blood, suggesting blood repertoires may reflect the thyroid immune response. No statistical method was used to set the sample size in advance, and the investigators knew which group each participant was assigned to. In validation, the model predicted ophthalmopathy progression with about 64% sensitivity and approximately 78% specificity; roughly 12 predicted patients were CT-confirmed with GO in a median of 6.5 months. The 13-signature model separated ophthalmopathy from stable hyperthyroidism with approximately 85% sensitivity and about 81% specificity in cross-validation, and 80%/75% in the test set.

For repertoire sequencing, TCR beta CDR3 regions were amplified from RNA transcripts. HTBI primers and the Qiagen OneStep RT-PCR kit were used in a first-round RT-PCR, which was followed by a second-round multiplex PCR, size selection and purification. The libraries underwent paired-end sequencing with 100 bp reads on an Illumina HiSeq2000. On the study's bioinformatics: SOAPnuke was used to process the reads, throwing out any read that had adapters, had uncalled bases, had a mean Phred below 15, or lacked an exact constant-primer or identifier match. COPE v1.2.5 was used to merge the high-quality paired reads. Each unique nucleotide sequence was treated as a clonotype, and MiTCR v1.1 was used to align the clonotypes to the IMGT TRB V, D and J references. Only V-J combinations with frequency above 0.0001 were analysed, covering 99% to 99.2% of repertoires. For each V-J combination, a TCR clonal expansion and chaos score was defined as F50 clonal expansion divided by the chaos observed in the TCRdist matrix. Features were reduced by Welch's t-statistics and random forest to more than 10 V-J combinations, which fed a naive Bayes classifier. The Morisita-Horn index was used to measure how similar the thyroid and blood repertoires were. Through fastp at Q25 and MiXCR, TCRdb rebuilt clones from the public reads, retaining in-frame beta chains. Merged by CDR3 protein, the rows form single entries marked with the most common genes and DNA. TCRdb assigned the V and J calls; the authors' analysis was not used. For this sample the table gives almost 750,000 distinct CDR3 sequences, of which roughly 40% were detected only once. The ten largest clones add up to approximately 43% of the sample.

Ophthalmopathy patients were characterized by moderately to severely active disease, a Clinical Activity Score of at least 3, a NOSPECS grade of at least 4, and a disease duration under 3 months. Anyone with other autoimmune diseases, uncontrolled infections, pregnancy or lactation was excluded from the study. Diagnosis relied on clinical symptoms, serum thyroxine, TRAb, thyroid ultrasound and orbital computed tomography. PBMCs were isolated from about 9.2 ml of fresh peripheral blood by Ficoll-Paque density gradient centrifugation. Total RNA was extracted using Trizol reagent, and RNA quality was checked on an Agilent 2100 Bioanalyzer. Measured from the cysteine to the phenylalanine, the CDR3 is 14 residues long. Just the 42-base CDR3 DNA is kept, in frame starting at base 1. Sequences LNHDA (CDR1) and SQIVND (CDR2) are obtained from the germline V gene (reference sequence). V is pared back by 4 bases and J by 0 bases, with 9 bases lying between the germline termini.

What was sequenced was peripheral blood. The chain is made from TRBV19 and TRBJ1-1; the D gene is perhaps TRBD1, on 5 matching bases. This sequence was found in an adult man with Graves' ophthalmopathy. The DNA sequence is as follows: TGTGCCAGTAGTAGGGGGAGACTGAACACTGAAGCTTTCTTT. Its translation is CASSRGRLNTEAFF.